This TCR beta chain comes out of a study of OX40 agonist ivuxolimab in advanced cancers. As regards this clone: Its matching antigen is unknown.

Profiling relied on immunoSEQ multiplex PCR, and the TCRdb table lists in-frame clones only, not all of them. The data hold more than 40,000 clones, with 89% observed a single time. General observations from the study: Average numbers of expanded clones were greater in CD8+ T cells than in CD4+. The antigen specificity of the peripheral T cells (those that were expanded) was not determined.

A history of autoimmune disease or systemic immunosuppression excluded patients. The sequence derives from an adult with an advanced solid tumor such as melanoma, head and neck, liver or kidney cancer. Source: CD4+ or CD8+ T cells sorted from blood, taken in a trial of the OX40 agonist ivuxolimab.

CDR3 nucleotide sequence: TGTGCCAGCAGGGGGTCAGGTAAAAACAATGAGCAGTTCTTC. It specifies CASRGSGKNNEQFF. The chain recombines TRBV9 with TRBJ2-1; D remains ambiguous. The CDR3 runs 14 residues. From germline, CDR1 is SGDLS and CDR2 YYNGEE. The germline V and J ends were trimmed by 5 bases and 5 bases, with 14 bases remaining between them.